What follows describes a single T cell receptor (beta chain). Its matching antigen is unknown. Germline V CDR1 and CDR2: MNHNY, SVGAGI (reference sequence). The CDR3 contains 15 residues. Trimming shortened V by 2 bases and J by 5 bases, and 15 bases separated the two germline ends. A multiplex PCR was run with 60 Vbeta primers and 13 Jbeta primers. Clones were read by immunoSEQ multiplex PCR, and TCRdb kept only the in-frame ones, dropping some. Of some 120,000 clones listed, around 77% are singletons. The record originates from a study of cytomegalovirus exposure and HLA in healthy donors. Study in general: Earlier work reported approximately 100 million unique TCR beta sequences from about 180 million T cells. Early release data held 85 million to 95 million unique TCRs from HLA-typed donors. Study-wide points: In a later analysis, an Asian-associated ancestry cluster reportedly showed fewer N-insertions than the approximately 700-donor mean. Earlier analysis looked at TCR beta V segments, and most were productive about 87% or about 30% of the time.

Material: PBMCs. This chain uses TRBV6-6 with TRBJ2-5, with D unclear. This receptor was obtained from a man aged 50 to 59 in good health and CMV-seronegative. The CDR3 DNA sequence: TGTGCCAGCAGTTACGCCCCCGCGGAGAGGGAGACCCAGTACTTC. It is translated as CASSYAPAERETQYF.